A selection of T cell receptor beta chains follows, all from one sample in a study of cytomegalovirus exposure and HLA in healthy donors. Clones were read by immunoSEQ multiplex PCR, and TCRdb kept only the in-frame ones, dropping some. The sample yields 150,000 to 200,000 clones, approximately 78% seen once. Sequencing was done on a sample of PBMCs. These receptors were collected from a male donor in good health and CMV-seronegative. The conserved cysteine and the conserved F or W are not part of the CDR3 here. Fields, in order: CDR3 protein, V gene.

CDR3: ASSVRDSIYEQY; V: TRBV9
CDR3: ASSLRLAGAYYEQY; V: TRBV7-6
CDR3: ASSPGAGGVNEQF; V: TRBV19
CDR3: ASRITGTGGYT; V: TRBV19
CDR3: ASSLSGGAVPYEQY; V: TRBV27
CDR3: ASSLDSYQETQY; V: TRBV5-4
CDR3: ASSPLDRVGTEAF; V: TRBV7-9
CDR3: ASSLSQGAHEQY; V: TRBV7-6
CDR3: ASSEVDEQF; V: TRBV25-1
CDR3: ASSRPYTRGSQY; V: TRBV14
CDR3: ASSPSALLLNTEAF; V: TRBV7-3
CDR3: ASSPRTGSNTGELF; V: TRBV11-3
CDR3: ASSLAPGTNYGYT; V: TRBV5-6
CDR3: ASSLVGTSGVGTDTQY; V: TRBV28
CDR3: AWSVETDGSYT; V: TRBV30
CDR3: ASSVYLGGQETQY; V: TRBV4-3
CDR3: ASSEVRAANSSYEQY; V: TRBV2
CDR3: ASSFGRGGSYEQY; V: TRBV28
CDR3: ASSVAGTVGFSDTQY; V: TRBV9